The TCR beta chain under discussion was sequenced for a study of blood T cell repertoires in COVID-19. Looking at the study overall: The United States, Italy and Spain were the sources of the acute and convalescent COVID-19 samples. The cDNA or gDNA used as material had been derived from T cells, B-cell-depleted T cells, or PBMCs.

The authors' processing: Nucleated cell number was recorded as an estimate derived from reference gene primer amplification. The data were produced by immunoSEQ multiplex PCR, yet TCRdb's version contains in-frame clones alone and is incomplete. V and J calls plus clone size are reproduced from that table; the DNA served to infer D and trimming. The data show fewer than 200,000 clones, roughly 80% seen once. This CDR3 contains 15 residues. The germline CDR1 and CDR2 sequences are SGHTA and FQGNSA. V lost 3 bases, J lost 3 bases, and 11 bases lay in between. This receptor was taken from a human donor in a cohort sampled during active COVID-19. The chain carries TRBV7-2 and TRBJ1-4; D might be TRBD1 (6 bases). Sequenced material: peripheral blood. The CDR3 DNA reads TGTGCCAGCAGCTTCTTGGGGGCGGCTAATGAAAAACTGTTTTTT. It encodes CASSFLGAANEKLFF.